The sequence of this T cell receptor beta chain was determined in a study of cytotoxic CD8 clonotypes in ibrutinib-treated CLL. Background on the study: Response material was collected after a median around 12 months of treatment, range 6 to 36.

The assay was immunoSEQ multiplex PCR, and TCRdb's table has in-frame clones only and misses some. Counted here are 150,000 to 200,000 clones, roughly 80% occurring once; the ten biggest clones make up around 2.1%. Study findings and constraints: The clonality went up when patients responded to ibrutinib and dropped back toward baseline at progression.

As regards this clone: What it binds is not known.

The germline V gene has CDR1 SGHNT and CDR2 YYREEE (reference sequence). CDR3 length: 16 residues. J gave up 1 base and V 0 bases, and 6 bases lay outside the gene matches. The V gene is TRBV5-4, the J gene TRBJ2-7; TRBD1 matches at 8 bases. This sequence was found in a human donor with chronic lymphocytic leukemia. The sample was PBMCs, taken after 12 months of ibrutinib treatment. CDR3: CASSLGQGLLSYEQYF. CDR3 coding DNA: TGTGCCAGCAGCTTGGGACAGGGGTTATTATCCTACGAGCAGTACTTC.